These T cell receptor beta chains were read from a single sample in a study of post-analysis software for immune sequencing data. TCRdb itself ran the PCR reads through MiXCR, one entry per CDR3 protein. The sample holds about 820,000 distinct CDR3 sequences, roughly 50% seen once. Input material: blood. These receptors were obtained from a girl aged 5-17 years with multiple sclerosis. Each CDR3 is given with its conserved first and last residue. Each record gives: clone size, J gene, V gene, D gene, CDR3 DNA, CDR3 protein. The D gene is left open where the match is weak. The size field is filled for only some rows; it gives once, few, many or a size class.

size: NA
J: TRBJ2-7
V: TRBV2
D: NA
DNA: TGTGCCAGCAGGGAGGTGACTAGAAGGGACTACGAGCAGTACTTC
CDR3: CASREVTRRDYEQYF

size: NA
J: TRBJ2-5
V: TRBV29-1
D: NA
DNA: TGCAGCGTTGAAGATGAAGGGGGGGCTTGGTATCGGACCCAGTACTTC
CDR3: CSVEDEGGAWYRTQYF

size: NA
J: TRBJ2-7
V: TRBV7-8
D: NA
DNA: TGTGCCAGCAGCTTAGCGTTCGGCAGGGAATACGAGCAGTACTTC
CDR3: CASSLAFGREYEQYF

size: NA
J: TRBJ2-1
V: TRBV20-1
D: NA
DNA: TGCAGCCAGGGGAGGTCCCTAGCGGCTGAGCAGTTCTTC
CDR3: CSQGRSLAAEQFF

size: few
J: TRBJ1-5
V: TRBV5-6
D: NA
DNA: TGTGCCAGCAGTTTGGCTCAGGGGCTACAGCCCCAGCATTTT
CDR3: CASSLAQGLQPQHF

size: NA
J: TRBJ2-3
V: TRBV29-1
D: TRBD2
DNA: TGCAGCGTTTCAGGAGCGGGAGGGGCAGATACGCAGTATTTT
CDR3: CSVSGAGGADTQYF

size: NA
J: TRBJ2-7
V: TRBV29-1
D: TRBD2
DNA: TGCAGCGCTGCAGAGGGGACTAGCGGGTCCCACGAGCAGTACTTC
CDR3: CSAAEGTSGSHEQYF

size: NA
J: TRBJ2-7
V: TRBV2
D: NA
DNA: TGTGCCAGCATGCGGTCCCGGACGGTGTACGAGCAGTACTTC
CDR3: CASMRSRTVYEQYF

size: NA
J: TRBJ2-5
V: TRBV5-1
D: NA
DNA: TGCGCCAGCAGCCCGGACAGCCTGTACCAAGAGACCCAGTACTTC
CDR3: CASSPDSLYQETQYF

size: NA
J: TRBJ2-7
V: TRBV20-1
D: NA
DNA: TGCAGTGCCCTGGACAGTATTATCCACGAGCAGTACTTC
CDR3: CSALDSIIHEQYF

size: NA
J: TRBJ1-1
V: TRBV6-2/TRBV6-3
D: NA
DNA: TGTGCCAGCAGCCCGGGACCGACAGAAGCTTTCTTT
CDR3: CASSPGPTEAFF

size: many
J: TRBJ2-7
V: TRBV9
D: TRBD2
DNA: TGTGCCAGCAGTGTAGCTAGCGGCTCCTACGAGCAGTACTTC
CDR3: CASSVASGSYEQYF

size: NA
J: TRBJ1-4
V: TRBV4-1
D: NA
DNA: TGCGCCAGCAGCCAAGATCCCCAGACTTATGAAAAACTGTTTTTT
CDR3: CASSQDPQTYEKLFF

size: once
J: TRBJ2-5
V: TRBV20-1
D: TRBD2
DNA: TGCAGTGCTAGAGGGCGGGAGGGCCTGGAGACCCAGTACTTC
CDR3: CSARGREGLETQYF

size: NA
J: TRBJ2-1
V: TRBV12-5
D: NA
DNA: TGTGCTAGTGGTTTAGTCGGGGCGGGGTACAATGAGCAGTTCTTC
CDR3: CASGLVGAGYNEQFF

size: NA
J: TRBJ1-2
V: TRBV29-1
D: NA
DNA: TGCAGCGTTGGGGTAGAGGGGCCCAACTATGGCTACACCTTC
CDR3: CSVGVEGPNYGYTF

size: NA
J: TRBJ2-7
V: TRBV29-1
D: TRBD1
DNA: TGCAGCGTGACAGGGACAGGATTCTACGAGCAGTACTTC
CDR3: CSVTGTGFYEQYF

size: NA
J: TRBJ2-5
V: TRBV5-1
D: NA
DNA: TGCGCCAGCAGCATAGCCCACCAAGAGACCCAGTACTTC
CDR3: CASSIAHQETQYF

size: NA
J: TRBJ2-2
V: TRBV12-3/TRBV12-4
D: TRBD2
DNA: TGTGCCAGCAGTTTAGCGGGAGGGAGCACCGGGGAGGAATTTTTT
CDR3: CASSLAGGSTGEEFF

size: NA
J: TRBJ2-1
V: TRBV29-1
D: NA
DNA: TGCAGCGTTGAACCCTGGGGGGGGCGGTACAATGAGCAGTTCTTC
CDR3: CSVEPWGGRYNEQFF

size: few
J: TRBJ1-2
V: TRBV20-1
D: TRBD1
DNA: TGCAGTGCTAGAGTCCAGGGACAGGGATATGGCTACACCTTC
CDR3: CSARVQGQGYGYTF

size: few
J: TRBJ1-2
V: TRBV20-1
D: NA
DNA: TGCAGTGCTAATAACTTAAACTATGGCTACACCTTC
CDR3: CSANNLNYGYTF

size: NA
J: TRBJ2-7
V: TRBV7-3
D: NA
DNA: TGTGCCAGCAGCCCGGGACGCCTCGAATCCTACGAGCAGTACTTC
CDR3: CASSPGRLESYEQYF

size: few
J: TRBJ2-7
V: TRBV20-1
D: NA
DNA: TGCAGTGCTAACCGGGACGGTAGCTACGAGCAGTACTTC
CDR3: CSANRDGSYEQYF

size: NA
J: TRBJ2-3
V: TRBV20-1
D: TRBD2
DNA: TGCAGCTTGGGACTAGCGGGGGGGATAGATACGCAGTATTTT
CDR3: CSLGLAGGIDTQYF

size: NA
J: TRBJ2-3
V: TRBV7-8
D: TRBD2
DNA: TGTGCCAGCAGCCCAAGCGGGGGGGCCTCCTCCACAGATACGCAGTATTTT
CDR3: CASSPSGGASSTDTQYF

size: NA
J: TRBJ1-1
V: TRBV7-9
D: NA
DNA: TGTGCCAGCAGAGGACGGTCGGGGATGAACACTGAAGCTTTCTTT
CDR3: CASRGRSGMNTEAFF

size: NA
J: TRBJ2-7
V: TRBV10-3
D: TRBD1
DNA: TGTGCCATCAGGTCCGGGACAGGGCACGAGCAGTACTTC
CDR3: CAIRSGTGHEQYF

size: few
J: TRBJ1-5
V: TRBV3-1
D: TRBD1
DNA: TGTGCCAGCAGCCAAGATTCGGGACAGGGCGGTCAGCCCCAGCATTTT
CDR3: CASSQDSGQGGQPQHF

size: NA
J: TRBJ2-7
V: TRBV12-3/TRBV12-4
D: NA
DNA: TGTGCCAGCAGTTTAGGGAGGACGAAGACCTACGAGCAGTACTTC
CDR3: CASSLGRTKTYEQYF

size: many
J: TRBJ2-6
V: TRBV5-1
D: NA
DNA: TGTGCCAGCAGCTCTGGGGCCAACGTCCTGACTTTC
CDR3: CASSSGANVLTF

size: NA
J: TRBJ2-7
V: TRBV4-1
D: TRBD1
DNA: TGCGCCAGCAGCGGCTGGACAGGGAGCTCCTACGAGCAGTACTTC
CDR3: CASSGWTGSSYEQYF

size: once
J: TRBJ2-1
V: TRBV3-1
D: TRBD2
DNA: TGTGCCAGCAGCCAAGATCAAGGACTAGCGGGTCGGCGCAATGAGCAGTTCTTC
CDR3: CASSQDQGLAGRRNEQFF

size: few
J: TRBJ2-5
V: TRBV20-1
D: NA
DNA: TGCAGTGCTAGAGACGGGCGTCACCAAGAGACCCAGTACTTC
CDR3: CSARDGRHQETQYF

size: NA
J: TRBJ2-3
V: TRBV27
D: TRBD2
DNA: TGTGCCAGCAGCCACGGACTAGCGGGGGCAGATACGCAGTATTTT
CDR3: CASSHGLAGADTQYF

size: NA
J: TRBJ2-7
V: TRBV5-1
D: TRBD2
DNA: TGCGCCAGCAGCTTAACTAGCGGGGCCCCCTACGAGCAGTACTTC
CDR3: CASSLTSGAPYEQYF

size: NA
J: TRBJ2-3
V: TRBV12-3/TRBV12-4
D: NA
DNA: TGTGCCAGCAGTTTTCGAGGAGGGGGGGAAGATACGCAGTATTTT
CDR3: CASSFRGGGEDTQYF

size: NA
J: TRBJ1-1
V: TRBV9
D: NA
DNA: TGTGCCAGCAGCGGGGGGTTGAACGACCGCAGCATGAACACTGAAGCTTTCTTT
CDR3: CASSGGLNDRSMNTEAFF

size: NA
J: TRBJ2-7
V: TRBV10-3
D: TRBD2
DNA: TGTGCCATCAGTGAGCCGGGGCCTAGCGGCTACGAGCAGTACTTC
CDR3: CAISEPGPSGYEQYF

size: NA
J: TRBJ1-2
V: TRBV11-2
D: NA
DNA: TGTGCCAGCAGCTTAAGCACCGATGACTATGGCTACACCTTC
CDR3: CASSLSTDDYGYTF

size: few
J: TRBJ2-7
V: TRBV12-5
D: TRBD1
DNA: TGTGCTAGTGGTTTGCCCGAGACAGGGATCTACGAGCAGTACTTC
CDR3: CASGLPETGIYEQYF

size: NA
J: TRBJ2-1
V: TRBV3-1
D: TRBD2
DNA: TGTGCCAGCAGGGGTGGGCGGGGGGACAATGAGCAGTTCTTC
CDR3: CASRGGRGDNEQFF

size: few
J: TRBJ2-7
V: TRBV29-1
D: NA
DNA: TGCAGCGTTGGTGACGGTTCTATTAGCTCCTACGAGCAGTACTTC
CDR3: CSVGDGSISSYEQYF

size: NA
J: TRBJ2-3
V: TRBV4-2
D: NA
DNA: TGTGCCAGCAGCCAAGCCGAGAGTGGAGATACGCAGTATTTT
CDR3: CASSQAESGDTQYF

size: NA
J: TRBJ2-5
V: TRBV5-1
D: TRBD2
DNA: TGCGCCAGCAGCTTTGGCCCCGGCCTAGCGGGCCTTTCCCAAGAGACCCAGTACTTC
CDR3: CASSFGPGLAGLSQETQYF

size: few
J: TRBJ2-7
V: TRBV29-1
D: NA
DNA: TGCAGCGTTGAAGTCCTGTCAGGGGCCAGCTACGAGCAGTACTTC
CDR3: CSVEVLSGASYEQYF

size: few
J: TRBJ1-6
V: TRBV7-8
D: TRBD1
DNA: TGTGCCAGCAGCTTAGACTCCGGGACAGGGGCGCGTTCACCCCTCCACTTT
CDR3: CASSLDSGTGARSPLHF

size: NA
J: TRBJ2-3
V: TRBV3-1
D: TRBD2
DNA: TGTGCCAGTAGCCAAGGCGGGGGGATCACAGATACGCAGTATTTT
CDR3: CASSQGGGITDTQYF